The clone carrying this T cell receptor (beta chain) has just a few counts. Its antigen is unknown. The source of the sample is a study of cytomegalovirus exposure and HLA in healthy donors. The germline V gene encodes CDR1 MGHDK and CDR2 SYGVNS. CDR3 length: 12 residues. Both 60 Vbeta primers and 13 Jbeta primers went into the PCR. Only in-frame clones appear in the TCRdb table, and some are missing; sequencing was by immunoSEQ multiplex PCR. This table holds 100,000 or so clones, over 70% found once. General study points: A few V segments could not be told apart, such as TRBV6-2 and TRBV6-3, and were left out. The authors enumerated under 200 TCR beta chains as linked to cytomegalovirus.

The receptor was isolated from a male donor in good health and CMV-seronegative. The chain uses TRBV25-1 and TRBJ2-5, with 7 positions matching TRBD2. Matching the DNA end better, TRBJ2-7 makes the J call doubtful. Material: PBMCs. CDR3 in amino acids: CALGGRGYEQYF. The CDR3 DNA sequence: TGTGCCTTGGGCGGGAGAGGCTACGAGCAGTACTTC.